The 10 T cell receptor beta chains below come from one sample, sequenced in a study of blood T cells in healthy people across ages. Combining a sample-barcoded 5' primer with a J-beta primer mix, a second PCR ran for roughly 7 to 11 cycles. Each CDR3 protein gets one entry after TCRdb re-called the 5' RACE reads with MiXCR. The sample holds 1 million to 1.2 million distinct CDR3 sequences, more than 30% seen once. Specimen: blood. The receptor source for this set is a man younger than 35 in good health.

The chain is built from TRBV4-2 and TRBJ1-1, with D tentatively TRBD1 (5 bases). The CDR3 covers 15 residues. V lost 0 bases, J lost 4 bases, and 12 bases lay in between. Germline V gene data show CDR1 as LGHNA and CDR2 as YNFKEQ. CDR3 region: CASSQDLWGSTEAFF. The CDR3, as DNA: TGTGCCAGCAGCCAAGATCTGTGGGGGTCCACTGAAGCTTTCTTT.

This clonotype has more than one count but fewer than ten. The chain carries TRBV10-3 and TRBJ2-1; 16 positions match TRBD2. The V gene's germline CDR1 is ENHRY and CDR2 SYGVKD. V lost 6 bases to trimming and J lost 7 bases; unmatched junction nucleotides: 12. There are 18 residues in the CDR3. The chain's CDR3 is CAISLHFPGLAGGNEQFF. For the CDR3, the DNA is TGTGCCATCAGCCTCCACTTTCCGGGACTAGCGGGGGGGAATGAGCAGTTCTTC.

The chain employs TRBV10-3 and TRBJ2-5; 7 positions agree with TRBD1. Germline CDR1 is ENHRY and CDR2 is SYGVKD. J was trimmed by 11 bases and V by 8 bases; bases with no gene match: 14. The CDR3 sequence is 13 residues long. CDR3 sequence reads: CAIGKQGYNEQYF. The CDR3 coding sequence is TGTGCCATCGGAAAACAGGGGTACAATGAGCAGTACTTC.

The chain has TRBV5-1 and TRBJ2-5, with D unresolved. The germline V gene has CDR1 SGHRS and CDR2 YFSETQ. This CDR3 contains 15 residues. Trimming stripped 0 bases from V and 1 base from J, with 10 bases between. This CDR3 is CASSLASSSQETQYF. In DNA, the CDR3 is TGCGCCAGCAGCTTGGCCAGTAGCAGCCAAGAGACCCAGTACTTC.

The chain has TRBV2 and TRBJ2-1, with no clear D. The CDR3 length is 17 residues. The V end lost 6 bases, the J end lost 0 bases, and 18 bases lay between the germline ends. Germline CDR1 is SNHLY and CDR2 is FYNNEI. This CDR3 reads CASSVMWLRSSYNEQFF. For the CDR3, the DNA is TGTGCCAGCAGCGTAATGTGGCTAAGGAGCTCCTACAATGAGCAGTTCTTC. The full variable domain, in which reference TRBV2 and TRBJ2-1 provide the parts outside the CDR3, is EPEVTQTPSHQVTQMGQEVILRCVPISNHLYFYWYRQILGQKVEFLVSFYNNEISEKSEIFDDQFSVERPDGSNFTLKIRSTKLEDSAMYFCASSVMWLRSSYNEQFFGPGTRLTVL.

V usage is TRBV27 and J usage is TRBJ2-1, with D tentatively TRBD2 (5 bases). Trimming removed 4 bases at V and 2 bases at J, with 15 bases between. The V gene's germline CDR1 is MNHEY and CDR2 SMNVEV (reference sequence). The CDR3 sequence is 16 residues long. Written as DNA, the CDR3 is TGTGCCAGCAGTTCCCTGACGGGAATGCCCTACAATGAGCAGTTCTTC. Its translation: CASSSLTGMPYNEQFF.

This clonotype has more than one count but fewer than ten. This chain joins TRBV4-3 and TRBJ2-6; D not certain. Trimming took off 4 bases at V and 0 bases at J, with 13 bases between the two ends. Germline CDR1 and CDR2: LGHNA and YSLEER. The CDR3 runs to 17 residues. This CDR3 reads CASSLTHQASGANVLTF. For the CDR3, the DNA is TGCGCCAGCAGCCTAACTCATCAAGCCTCTGGGGCCAACGTCCTGACTTTC.

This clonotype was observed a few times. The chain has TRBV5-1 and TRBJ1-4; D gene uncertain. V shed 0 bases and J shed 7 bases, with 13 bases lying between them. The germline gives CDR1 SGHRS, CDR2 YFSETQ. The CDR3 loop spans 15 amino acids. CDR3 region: CASSLEGLLGEKLFF. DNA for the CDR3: TGCGCCAGCAGCTTGGAAGGGTTATTAGGTGAAAAACTGTTTTTT. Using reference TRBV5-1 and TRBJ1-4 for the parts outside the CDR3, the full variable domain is KAGVTQTPRYLIKTRGQQVTLSCSPISGHRSVSWYQQTPGQGLQFLFEYFSETQRNKGNFPGRFSGRQFSNSRSEMNVSTLELGDSALYLCASSLEGLLGEKLFFGSGTQLSVL.

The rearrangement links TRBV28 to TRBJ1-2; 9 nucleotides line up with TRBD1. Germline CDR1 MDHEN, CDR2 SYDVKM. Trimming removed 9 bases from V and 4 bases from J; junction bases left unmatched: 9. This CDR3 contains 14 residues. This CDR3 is CASYTGQGTYGYTF. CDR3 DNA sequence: TGTGCCAGTTATACGGGACAGGGAACCTATGGCTACACCTTC.

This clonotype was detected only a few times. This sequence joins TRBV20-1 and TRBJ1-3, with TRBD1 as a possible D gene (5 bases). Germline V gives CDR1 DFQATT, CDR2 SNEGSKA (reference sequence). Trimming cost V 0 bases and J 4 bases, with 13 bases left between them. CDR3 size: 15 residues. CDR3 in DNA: TGCAGTGCTAGAGATGGGGCAAAGTCCGGAAACACCATATATTTT. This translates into CSARDGAKSGNTIYF.